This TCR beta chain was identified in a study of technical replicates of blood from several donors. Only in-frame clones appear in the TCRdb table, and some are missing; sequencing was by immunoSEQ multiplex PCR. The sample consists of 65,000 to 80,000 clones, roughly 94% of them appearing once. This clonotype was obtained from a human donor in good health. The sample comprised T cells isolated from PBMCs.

CDR3 nucleotide sequence: TGTGCCAGCAGCTTATCGTCCGGGGAGCTGTTTTTT. As protein: CASSLSSGELFF. V is TRBV7-3 and J is TRBJ2-2; no clear D. This CDR3 region has 12 residues. Germline V lookup: CDR1 SGHTA, CDR2 FQGTGA. V lost 2 bases and J 6 bases, leaving 4 bases between the germline ends.